This TCR beta chain was found in a study of blood T cells in healthy people across ages. Primers used in a second PCR of roughly 6 to 12 cycles were a sample-barcoded 5' primer and a J-beta primer mix. Paired-end reads containing CDR3 totaled no fewer than 2.5 million for each sample. In TCRdb, the 5' RACE reads were re-called with MiXCR into one record per CDR3 protein. The sample holds about 680,000 distinct CDR3 sequences; around 49% are singletons and the top ten take under 35%. Overall study findings and caveats: Possibly, changes in expanded clonotypes were confounded because donor CMV status was unknown. Naive T cell percentage and TCR beta diversity correlated strongly.

Germline loops: CDR1 MDHEN, CDR2 SYDVKM. This CDR3 is built from 17 residues. Extraction yielded at least 6 micrograms of total RNA per sample. In regard to this clonotype: Its antigen is not known. The junction does not match germline at one end; this may be a read error.

Input material: blood. The clonotype was recovered from a woman aged 55-70 years in good health. The chain joins TRBV28 to TRBJ2-6; weak D call: TRBD1 (6 bases). The CDR3 DNA reads TGTGCCAGCACCCCAGGGGCGGGTCGCTCTAGGGCCAACGTCCTGACTTTC. Encoded protein: CASTPGAGRSRANVLTF.